This entry concerns a single T cell receptor beta chain. The data stem from a study of T cell clusters in autoimmune cytopenias. Overall study: A median of approximately 47,000 TRB reads per sample yielded a median roughly 2,000 distinct clonotypes.

Multiplex touch-down PCR amplified TRB using TRB-A and TRB-B pools in one tube. TCRdb re-called the multiplex PCR reads and shows each CDR3 protein once, DNA omitted. The table gives approximately 6,400 distinct CDR3 sequences; the top ten clones make up 15% to 20% of it. TRB was amplified from 250 ng of peripheral blood genomic DNA per sample. The CDR3 runs 15 residues. CDR1 is SGDLS, CDR2 YYNGEE, per germline. The TCR comes from a human donor with an autoimmune cytopenia or autoimmune hepatitis (not recorded which). Sequencing input: peripheral blood. This chain joins TRBV9 and TRBJ1-2; the D call of TRBD1 rests on TCRdb alone, since no DNA is present to check it. This CDR3 reads CASSVGGANNYGYTF.